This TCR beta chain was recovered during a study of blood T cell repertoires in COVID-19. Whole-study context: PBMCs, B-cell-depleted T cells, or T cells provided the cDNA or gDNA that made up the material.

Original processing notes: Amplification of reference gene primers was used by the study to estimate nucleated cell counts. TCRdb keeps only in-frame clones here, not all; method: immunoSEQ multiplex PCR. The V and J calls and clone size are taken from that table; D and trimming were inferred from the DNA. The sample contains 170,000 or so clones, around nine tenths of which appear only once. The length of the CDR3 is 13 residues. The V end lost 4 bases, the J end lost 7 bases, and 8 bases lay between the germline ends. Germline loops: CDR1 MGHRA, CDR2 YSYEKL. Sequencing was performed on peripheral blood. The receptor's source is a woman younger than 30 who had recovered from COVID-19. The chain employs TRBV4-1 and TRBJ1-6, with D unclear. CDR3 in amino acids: CASSPKQNSPLHF. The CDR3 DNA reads TGCGCCAGCAGCCCTAAACAGAATTCACCCCTCCACTTT.